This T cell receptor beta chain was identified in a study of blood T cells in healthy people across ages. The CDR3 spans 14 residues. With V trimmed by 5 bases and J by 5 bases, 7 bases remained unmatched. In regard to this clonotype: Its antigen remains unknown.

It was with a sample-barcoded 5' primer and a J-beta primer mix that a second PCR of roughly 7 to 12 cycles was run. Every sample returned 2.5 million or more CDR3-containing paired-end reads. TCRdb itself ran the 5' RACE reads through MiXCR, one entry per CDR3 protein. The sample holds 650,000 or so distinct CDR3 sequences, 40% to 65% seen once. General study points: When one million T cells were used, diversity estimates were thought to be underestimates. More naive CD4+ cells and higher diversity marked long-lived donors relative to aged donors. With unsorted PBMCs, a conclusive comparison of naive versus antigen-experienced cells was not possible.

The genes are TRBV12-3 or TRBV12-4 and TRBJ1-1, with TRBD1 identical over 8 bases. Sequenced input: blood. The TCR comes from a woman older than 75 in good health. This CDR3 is CASSHDRTGTEAFF. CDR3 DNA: TGTGCCAGCAGTCACGATCGGACAGGGACTGAAGCTTTCTTT.